The rows below give T cell receptor beta chains drawn from one sample of a study of cytomegalovirus exposure and HLA in healthy donors. The assay was immunoSEQ multiplex PCR, and TCRdb's table has in-frame clones only and misses some. This table holds about 220,000 clones, over 80% found once. Sequences were obtained from PBMCs. These receptors all come from a boy aged 2 to 10 in good health and CMV-seronegative. Both conserved end residues are part of each CDR3. The D gene is left open where the match is weak. Rows may omit the clone size; those that give it use once, few, many or a size class.

j_call | v_call | d_call | clone_size | cdr3_nt | cdr3_aa
TRBJ2-5 | TRBV7-9 | TRBD1 | . | TGTGCCAGCAGCTTCAGGGGGCAGGAGACCCAGTACTTC | CASSFRGQETQYF
TRBJ2-7 | TRBV11-2 | TRBD2 | . | TGTGCCAGCAGCTTAGAAGCGGGAGGGCGCGAGCAGTACTTC | CASSLEAGGREQYF
TRBJ1-5 | TRBV9 | TRBD1 | . | TGTGCCAGCAGCCCAGGGGGCCTCCGGGATCAGCCCCAGCATTTT | CASSPGGLRDQPQHF
TRBJ2-7 | TRBV10-3 | TRBD1 | . | TGTGCCATCAGTGACCCCGGCCAGGGGGTCTACGAGCAGTACTTC | CAISDPGQGVYEQYF
TRBJ1-2 | TRBV19 | TRBD1 | . | TGTGCCAGTAGTACGGGACAGGGCCCAGGCTACACCTTC | CASSTGQGPGYTF
TRBJ2-3 | TRBV5-1 | . | . | TGCGCCAGCAGCATGGAGCGGTTAAGCACAGATACGCAGTATTTT | CASSMERLSTDTQYF
TRBJ2-1 | TRBV20-1 | TRBD1 | . | TGCAGTGCCCATCGGGACAGGTTATTCTTC | CSAHRDRLFF
TRBJ1-1 | TRBV11-2 | . | . | TGTGCCAGCAGCTTAGGGCTAAGTGAGGGTGGTGCTGAAGCTTTCTTT | CASSLGLSEGGAEAFF
TRBJ2-5 | TRBV7-9 | . | . | TGTGCCAGCAGCCCGATTTTTGAGGAGGGAGAGACCCAGTACTTC | CASSPIFEEGETQYF
TRBJ2-5 | TRBV25-1 | . | . | TGTGCCAGCGGGAACGTAGCGGAGACCCAGTACTTC | CASGNVAETQYF
TRBJ1-4 | TRBV5-1 | . | few | TGCGCCAGCACGTCCGGGGGGACCTTTCCTAATGAAAAACTGTTTTTT | CASTSGGTFPNEKLFF
TRBJ2-7 | TRBV30 | . | . | TGTGCCTGCAGAAGGACTGGCGCCTACGAGCAGTACTTC | CACRRTGAYEQYF
TRBJ2-7 | TRBV4-1 | TRBD2 | . | TGCGCCAGCAGCCAAGATCCGCTAGCGGGAACCTACGAGCAGTACTTC | CASSQDPLAGTYEQYF
TRBJ2-1 | TRBV30 | . | . | TGTGCCTGGAGTGTACTGCCGAGCTCCTACAATGAGCAGTTCTTC | CAWSVLPSSYNEQFF
TRBJ2-1 | TRBV6-1 | . | . | TGTGCCAGCAGGTTAGAGGAGGTCGGTAATGAGCAGTTCTTC | CASRLEEVGNEQFF
TRBJ2-1 | TRBV5-1 | . | . | TGCGCCAGCAGCTTAGTTTCCTTAGCCTACAATGAGCAGTTCTTC | CASSLVSLAYNEQFF
TRBJ1-1 | TRBV6-1 | . | . | TGTGCCAGCCTTAGTGGCGGCACTGAAGCTTTCTTT | CASLSGGTEAFF
TRBJ2-7 | TRBV9 | . | . | TGTGCCAGCAGCGCAGACCCCCAGGGCTACGAGCAGTACTTC | CASSADPQGYEQYF
TRBJ2-5 | TRBV6-6 | TRBD2 | . | TGTGCCAGCAGTCGGACTAGCGGGGCGGAGACCCAGTACTTC | CASSRTSGAETQYF
TRBJ2-7 | TRBV4-1 | . | . | TGCGCCAGCAGCCAAGGGGGGCGGGGGGAGCAGTACTTC | CASSQGGRGEQYF
TRBJ2-5 | TRBV9 | . | . | TGTGCCAGCAGCGTAGCTGGCAGGGCCCTCGGGGAGACCCAGTACTTC | CASSVAGRALGETQYF
TRBJ2-7 | TRBV4-1 | . | . | TGCGCCAGCAGCCAAGACCCCATTGGGCAGTCCTCCTACGAGCAGTACTTC | CASSQDPIGQSSYEQYF
TRBJ2-4 | TRBV30 | . | . | TGTGCCTTCGCGACAGAAAACATTCAGTACTTC | CAFATENIQYF
TRBJ1-1 | TRBV18 | . | once | TGTGCCAGCTCACTACGGGATTCGAACACTGAAGCTTTCTTT | CASSLRDSNTEAFF
TRBJ2-7 | TRBV15 | TRBD2 | . | TGTGCCACCAGCAGAGATCCCCTAGCGGGAAACTACGAGCAGTACTTC | CATSRDPLAGNYEQYF
TRBJ1-6 | TRBV27 | TRBD1 | . | TGTGCCAGCAGTTTGATGTGGGACAGCTTGCTGTCGCCCCTCCACTTT | CASSLMWDSLLSPLHF
TRBJ2-7 | TRBV4-1 | TRBD2 | . | TGCGCCAGCAGCAATCCGGGACTATCTTACGAGCAGTACTTC | CASSNPGLSYEQYF
TRBJ1-2 | TRBV18 | TRBD1 | . | TGTGCCAGCTCCGACACAGGGGGGGGACTCGACTATGGCTACACCTTC | CASSDTGGGLDYGYTF
TRBJ2-3 | TRBV15 | . | . | TGTGCCACCGTCGCAGGGATTAGCACAGATACGCAGTATTTT | CATVAGISTDTQYF
TRBJ1-1 | TRBV7-9 | . | . | TGTGCCAGCAGCTTAAGTCAGGGGTTAACTGAAGCTTTCTTT | CASSLSQGLTEAFF
TRBJ2-7 | TRBV5-6 | . | . | TGTGCCAGCACCAGGGGGGAGGTCTACGAGCAGTACTTC | CASTRGEVYEQYF
TRBJ1-1 | TRBV10-3 | . | few | TGTGCCATCAGTCAGAACACTGAAGCTTTCTTT | CAISQNTEAFF
TRBJ1-1 | TRBV6-1 | . | . | TGTGCCAGCAGCCAACAGGGAGCGAACACTGAAGCTTTCTTT | CASSQQGANTEAFF
TRBJ1-5 | TRBV27 | TRBD1 | . | TGTGCCAGCAGCCGCAACAGGGGAGGCAATCAGCCCCAGCATTTT | CASSRNRGGNQPQHF
TRBJ1-5 | TRBV7-9 | . | . | TGTGCCAGCAGCTTAGGAGGGCCGGATAGCAATCAGCCCCAGCATTTT | CASSLGGPDSNQPQHF
TRBJ1-1 | TRBV5-1 | TRBD1 | . | TGCGCCAGCAGCCCCGGACAGGGCGTGCAAGCTTTCTTT | CASSPGQGVQAFF
TRBJ2-3 | TRBV4-1 | TRBD2 | . | TGCGCCAGCAGCCAAGATCTCGCGTCGCTAGCGGGGGGCTCTCGACGTACGCAGTATTTT | CASSQDLASLAGGSRRTQYF
TRBJ2-2 | TRBV9 | . | . | TGTGCCAGCAGCCCGATGCCTCTTACGGGCGGGGAGCTGTTTTTT | CASSPMPLTGGELFF
TRBJ1-1 | TRBV27 | . | . | TGTGCCAGCAGTTCTGGAGCAGCTGAAGCTTTCTTT | CASSSGAAEAFF
TRBJ2-1 | TRBV5-1 | TRBD2 | . | TGCGCCAGCAGCCTGACTAGCGGGGTCCCATACAATGAGCAGTTCTTC | CASSLTSGVPYNEQFF
TRBJ2-1 | TRBV7-8 | TRBD2 | . | TGTGCCAGCAGCTTATGGTCTAGCGGGAGTTACAATGAGCAGTTCTTC | CASSLWSSGSYNEQFF
TRBJ2-1 | TRBV6-1 | . | once | TGTGCCAGCAGCCCGGGGATGGATGAGCAGTTCTTC | CASSPGMDEQFF
TRBJ2-1 | TRBV5-1 | TRBD1 | . | TGCGCCAGCAGCGGAGGACAGGGGGTCTCCTACAATGAGCAGTTCTTC | CASSGGQGVSYNEQFF
TRBJ1-2 | TRBV6-1 | . | once | TGTGCCAGCAGTGAAATTGCTCGACAGACCATCGGCTACACCTTC | CASSEIARQTIGYTF
TRBJ1-1 | TRBV7-8 | . | . | TGTGCCAGCATCAACAGGGCTGAAGCTTTCTTT | CASINRAEAFF
TRBJ2-3 | TRBV15 | . | . | TGTGCCACCAGCAGACTAGCTGAGTCAGATACGCAGTATTTT | CATSRLAESDTQYF
TRBJ1-1 | TRBV6-5 | . | few | TGTGCCAGCGCCCGGGGACATCAAGAAGCTTTCTTT | CASARGHQEAFF
TRBJ2-2 | TRBV7-3 | . | . | TGTGCCAGCAGCTTAACGGGGGGCACCGGGGAGCTGTTTTTT | CASSLTGGTGELFF
TRBJ2-5 | TRBV25-1 | TRBD2 | . | TGTGCCAGCAGTGAATCGGGGGGGTTTGGCCAAGAGACCCAGTACTTC | CASSESGGFGQETQYF
TRBJ2-7 | TRBV11-2 | . | . | TGTGCCAGCAGCTTGCAAAGGGGATCTTACGAGCAGTACTTC | CASSLQRGSYEQYF
TRBJ2-1 | TRBV9 | TRBD2 | . | TGTGCCAGCAGCGGAACTAGCGGGGGCTACAATGAGCAGTTCTTC | CASSGTSGGYNEQFF
TRBJ2-3 | TRBV25-1 | TRBD2 | . | TGTGCCAGCAGTGAAGGGGTAGCGGGGGGGAATTACACAGATACGCAGTATTTT | CASSEGVAGGNYTDTQYF
TRBJ2-7 | TRBV2 | . | few | TGTGCCAGCAGTGGGGACATGGAGTCCTACGAGCAGTACTTC | CASSGDMESYEQYF
TRBJ2-7 | TRBV30 | TRBD2 | once | TGTGCCTGGAGTACTTTACTAGCGGGGGAGCTATCCTACGAGCAGTACTTC | CAWSTLLAGELSYEQYF